These 18 T cell receptor beta chains were sequenced from one sample in a study of cytomegalovirus exposure and HLA in healthy donors (dated by TCRdb to the late 2010s). The library was built by means of the immunoSEQ multiplex PCR assay. A mixture of 60 forward primers for TCR Vbeta segments and 13 reverse primers for TCR Jbeta segments was used in the multiplex PCR. TCRdb limited this immuneACCESS table to in-frame rearrangements with V and J called. A share of clones is missing; checked studies link under half to unresolved V genes, and the rest is unexplained. The sample table holds 130,000 to 150,000 clones, of which 80% were seen once. About 5% of the sample lies in the top ten. The source material was PBMCs. The source of these receptors is a man in his forties or fifties in good health and CMV-seronegative.

Concerning this clone: Additional DNA sequences in this sample encode the identical CDR3. The rearrangement uses TRBV5-1 and TRBJ1-6; D perhaps matches TRBD1 (6 bases). Trimming left V 5 bases short and J 11 bases short, with 17 bases between. The germline V gene encodes CDR1 SGHRS and CDR2 YFSETQ. The CDR3 has 14 residues. The CDR3 nucleotides are TGCGCCAGCAGGGACCCGGGACAAGAGACACCCCTCCACTTT. Residues: CASRDPGQETPLHF.

The sample holds a few counts of this clone. The gene calls are TRBV6-5 and TRBJ1-2; D call uncertain. The CDR3 runs 13 residues. Germline V gives CDR1 MNHEY, CDR2 SVGAGI. V was shortened by 6 bases and J by 2 bases, with 10 bases between the two germline ends. The CDR3: CASSFGVNYGYTF. The CDR3 nucleotides are TGTGCCAGCAGCTTCGGGGTGAACTATGGCTACACCTTC.

The chain recombines TRBV5-1 with TRBJ1-2; maybe TRBD1 (5 bases). The V end lost 0 bases, the J end lost 3 bases, and 9 bases lay between the germline ends. CDR1 and CDR2 from the germline V gene are SGHRS and YFSETQ. The CDR3 has 14 residues. CDR3 residues: CASSLEGSDYGYTF. DNA for the CDR3: TGCGCCAGCAGCTTGGAGGGGTCGGACTATGGCTACACCTTC. Combining the CDR3 with reference TRBV5-1 and TRBJ1-2 gives the whole variable domain KAGVTQTPRYLIKTRGQQVTLSCSPISGHRSVSWYQQTPGQGLQFLFEYFSETQRNKGNFPGRFSGRQFSNSRSEMNVSTLELGDSALYLCASSLEGSDYGYTFGSGTRLTVV.

The CDR3 region has the DNA TGCGCCAGCAGTCAGGGAACTTCCACTGAAGCTTTCTTT. This gives the protein CASSQGTSTEAFF. This chain joins TRBV5-1 and TRBJ1-1, with D maybe TRBD1 (5 bases). Germline V lookup: CDR1 SGHRS, CDR2 YFSETQ. V was shortened by 5 bases and J by 4 bases, with 12 bases between the two germline ends. This CDR3 region has 13 residues.

The chain recombines TRBV11-2 with TRBJ2-1; 15 bases agree with TRBD2. V was pared by 5 bases and J by 0 bases, with 5 bases of the junction left unmatched. Per the germline V gene, CDR1 is SGHAT and CDR2 is FQNNGV. The CDR3 is made up of 18 amino acids. The CDR3 DNA reads TGTGCCAGCAGCCTCGGGACTAGCGGGGGGTTCTCCTACAATGAGCAGTTCTTC. This sequence encodes CASSLGTSGGFSYNEQFF.

This clone was picked up a small number of times. The rearrangement uses TRBV7-9 and TRBJ1-2; D may be TRBD1 (6 bases). Between the trimmed V and J ends, which lost 0 bases and 5 bases, there was a span of 13 bases. Germline CDR1 SEHNR, CDR2 FQNEAQ (reference sequence). This CDR3 region has 15 residues. CDR3 nucleotide sequence: TGTGCCAGCAGCTTAGCGGCAGGGGTTGATTATGGCTACACCTTC. Translated: CASSLAAGVDYGYTF.

The chain combines TRBV5-4 with TRBJ1-3, with D maybe TRBD1 (5 bases). Germline CDR1 and CDR2: SGHNT and YYREEE (reference sequence). V lost 4 bases, J lost 2 bases, and 10 bases lay in between. CDR3 length: 14 residues. The CDR3 DNA is TGTGCCAGCAGCCCCGGGGGGGCTGGAAACACCATATATTTT. The encoded protein is CASSPGGAGNTIYF.

This rearrangement joins TRBV19 to TRBJ1-2; perhaps TRBD1 as D (6 bases). This CDR3 has 16 residues. The V and J ends lost 5 bases and 4 bases respectively, with 20 bases between them. Germline V lookup: CDR1 LNHDA, CDR2 SQIVND (reference sequence). DNA for the CDR3: TGTGCCAGTAGTGCCACAGGGACCGGAATGTCCTATGGCTACACCTTC. Protein: CASSATGTGMSYGYTF.

CDR3 loop: CASSATAGDQPQHF. The CDR3 bases are TGTGCCAGCAGCGCGACAGCGGGGGATCAGCCCCAGCATTTT. J is TRBJ1-5 and V is TRBV9; possibly TRBD1 for D (5 bases). V lost 3 bases and J lost 5, with 12 bases in between. CDR1 SGDLS and CDR2 YYNGEE come from the germline V gene. The CDR3 contains 14 residues.

This chain joins TRBV9 and TRBJ1-5, with D possibly TRBD1 on 5 matching bases. V was clipped by 0 bases and J by 2 bases, with 9 bases between them. From germline, CDR1 is SGDLS and CDR2 YYNGEE. CDR3 length: 15 amino acids. As DNA, the CDR3 is TGTGCCAGCAGCGTAGGGCAAGGGGGCAATCAGCCCCAGCATTTT. Amino acid sequence: CASSVGQGGNQPQHF.

This clone was seen more than once but under ten times. This sequence joins TRBV7-9 and TRBJ1-1; D perhaps matches TRBD1 (5 bases). CDR1 is SEHNR and CDR2 is FQNEAQ in the germline V gene (reference sequence). The CDR3 has 14 residues. V shed 1 base and J shed 9 bases, with 15 bases lying between them. The CDR3 nucleotides are TGTGCCAGCAGCTTAGTTCTGGGGGGGGAGAAAGCTTTCTTT. Translating gives CASSLVLGGEKAFF.

This chain joins TRBV2 and TRBJ2-5, with 9 bases fitting TRBD1. CDR3 length: 13 amino acids. CDR1 is SNHLY, CDR2 FYNNEI, per germline. V dropped 4 bases and J dropped 4; count of bases not matched to a gene: 1. The chain's CDR3 is CASSADRGETQYF. The CDR3 nucleotides read TGTGCCAGCAGTGCGGACAGGGGAGAGACCCAGTACTTC. The entire variable domain, with the rest obtained from reference TRBV2 and TRBJ2-5, is as follows: EPEVTQTPSHQVTQMGQEVILRCVPISNHLYFYWYRQILGQKVEFLVSFYNNEISEKSEIFDDQFSVERPDGSNFTLKIRSTKLEDSAMYFCASSADRGETQYFGPGTRLLVL.

The chain uses TRBV28 and TRBJ2-2; D perhaps matches TRBD2 (6 bases). This CDR3 is built from 13 residues. V was pared by 6 bases and J by 5 bases, with 10 bases between. The germline V gene has CDR1 MDHEN and CDR2 SYDVKM. The CDR3 DNA sequence: TGTGCCAGCAGGTCTCGGGGGACCGGGGAGCTGTTTTTT. Encoded protein: CASRSRGTGELFF.

This chain connects TRBV4-3 to TRBJ2-7, with a weak D call TRBD1 (5 bases). Deletions cut 0 bases from V and 6 bases from J, with 9 bases between. In germline, CDR1 is LGHNA, CDR2 YSLEER. CDR3 size: 13 residues. The CDR3 is CASSQDPGFEQYF. The CDR3 DNA follows: TGCGCCAGCAGCCAAGATCCAGGGTTCGAGCAGTACTTC.

There are a few counts of this clone. The chain combines TRBV7-9 with TRBJ1-1; D call uncertain. The germline CDR1 and CDR2 sequences are SEHNR and FQNEAQ (reference sequence). This CDR3 is built from 15 residues. Deletions cut 1 base from V and 0 bases from J, with 9 bases between. The CDR3 nucleotides are TGTGCCAGCAGCTTAGATACAGCATTGAACACTGAAGCTTTCTTT. Amino acids: CASSLDTALNTEAFF. Drawing the rest from reference TRBV7-9 and TRBJ1-1, the complete variable domain is DTGVSQNPRHKITKRGQNVTFRCDPISEHNRLYWYRQTLGQGPEFLTYFQNEAQLEKSRLLSDRFSAERPKGSFSTLEIQRTEQGDSAMYLCASSLDTALNTEAFFGQGTRLTVV.

The chain couples TRBV19 to TRBJ2-3; D is perhaps TRBD2 (7 bases). CDR1 is LNHDA, CDR2 SQIVND, per germline (reference sequence). The V gene lost 3 bases and the J gene lost 3 bases, with 13 bases spanning the gap. The CDR3 totals 15 residues. The CDR3 reads CASSMGGARTDTQYF. The CDR3, as DNA: TGTGCCAGTAGTATGGGGGGGGCGCGGACAGATACGCAGTATTTT.

The genes are TRBV5-4 and TRBJ2-5; no clear D gene. Trimming left V 1 base short and J 0 bases short, with 7 bases between. Per germline, CDR1 SGHNT and CDR2 YYREEE (reference sequence). The CDR3 contains 14 residues. The CDR3 region has the DNA TGTGCCAGCAGCTTGCAACAGAACCAAGAGACCCAGTACTTC. Amino acids: CASSLQQNQETQYF. Full variable domain (rest looked up from reference TRBV5-4 and TRBJ2-5): ETGVTQSPTHLIKTRGQQVTLRCSSQSGHNTVSWYQQALGQGPQFIFQYYREEENGRGNFPPRFSGLQFPNYSSELNVNALELDDSALYLCASSLQQNQETQYFGPGTRLLVL.

The V and J genes are TRBV2 and TRBJ1-5, with D tentatively TRBD1 (5 bases). In germline, CDR1 is SNHLY, CDR2 FYNNEI. This CDR3 has 14 amino acids. V lost 6 bases and J 5 bases, leaving 14 bases between the germline ends. The DNA for the CDR3 is TGTGCCAGCAGGCACGACAGAGATCATCAGCCCCAGCATTTT. Translating it yields CASRHDRDHQPQHF.